This T cell receptor (beta chain) originates from a study of glioma-infiltrating T cells after dendritic cell vaccination (dated by TCRdb to 2016 to 2017). Notes on the research overall: Of the 15 glioblastoma patients in the cohort, all drawn from Phase I and II dendritic cell vaccination trials, 9 were newly diagnosed and 6 had recurrent disease. Between the early 2000s and the early 2010s, the patients were given dendritic cell vaccination pulsed with autologous tumor lysate. The vaccine was prepared from monocyte-derived dendritic cells that were cultured for approximately seven days with IL-4 and GM-CSF and then pulsed overnight with autologous tumor lysate. Each patient got three intradermal injections of the dendritic cell vaccine, spaced at biweekly intervals, in the arm below the axilla. Deep sequencing of TCR beta CDR3 regions was used to quantify tumor-infiltrating lymphocyte content and compare tumor and blood repertoires in dendritic cell-vaccinated glioblastoma patients. Survival after dendritic cell vaccination was correlated with TCR sequencing metrics such as TIL content and the overlap between tumor and blood repertoires.

What the time point label conveys for this sample: after dendritic cell vaccination, including at tumor progression/relapse. Patients were selected for having adequate residual fresh-frozen tumor tissue and more than two years of available survival data. None of the glioblastoma patients carried an isocitrate dehydrogenase mutation, although molecular status otherwise varied. PBMC were collected before vaccination, two weeks after the third vaccination, and at tumor progression if tumor progression occurred. The Qiagen DNeasy Blood extraction Kit was used for extraction of genomic DNA. TCRB CDR3 regions were amplified from about 2 ug genomic DNA, or all available DNA if less, using the immunoSEQ assay. For multiplex PCR, 60 forward primers for TCR V beta segments and 13 reverse primers for J beta segments were used. To estimate reads per starting template, synthetic control templates were spiked into each sample at limiting dilution. The Illumina HiSeq System generated sequencing reads of 87 bp. Turning to the authors' computational methods: PCR and sequencing errors were removed by merging closely related sequences with a nearest neighbor algorithm. TCR overlap was measured as the percentage of unique tumor TCR beta sequences also present in the same patient's peripheral blood. TCRdb holds this immuneACCESS table with in-frame rearrangements only. Some clones are missing; in checked studies, unresolved V genes explain under half, and the rest has no known cause. V, J and clone size reflect that table, while D and trimming were determined from the DNA. For this sample the table gives 45,000 to 60,000 clones, of which roughly four fifths were detected only once. Of the sample, 15% to 17% falls within the top ten clones.

This clone appeared a single time. It has no known antigen specificity. No base qualities exist here, and no much larger clone lies one base off it. Beyond this particular receptor, the publication reports: No direct relationship between TCR clonality and survival was found, suggesting a diverse polyclonal response may matter. The cohort was small and heterogeneous, with few patients having full blood and tumor sets and even fewer initial-recurrent tumor pairs. The three-group TCR overlap response model was characterized as speculative, and prospective validation of the model was stated to be required. Longer time to progression and overall survival after dendritic cell vaccination were predicted by higher estimated pretreatment TIL content.

This clonotype was obtained from a human donor with glioblastoma. The material was blood, obtained after dendritic cell vaccination.

The CDR3 here reads CASSPGFTYEQYF. The base sequence is TGTGCCAGCAGCCCGGGATTTACCTACGAGCAGTACTTC. Recombination linked TRBV7-9 to TRBJ2-7, and perhaps TRBD2 as D gene, on 5 matching bases. CDR1 and CDR2, per the germline V gene (reference sequence), are SEHNR and FQNEAQ. The V end loses 5 bases and the J end loses 2 bases, and a stretch of 10 bases separates them. The CDR3 numbers 13 residues from cysteine through phenylalanine. Of all the DNA, just the CDR3 is kept, 39 bases in frame from base 1.